This T cell receptor beta chain originates from a study of blood T cell repertoires in COVID-19. Study-wide background: The United States, Italy and Spain provided the acute and convalescent COVID-19 samples. The cDNA or gDNA used as material had been derived from T cells, B-cell-depleted T cells, or PBMCs.

Germline values: CDR1 MNHNY, CDR2 SVGAGI (reference sequence). CDR3 length equals 16 residues. With V trimmed by 6 bases and J by 0 bases, 7 bases remained unmatched. As handled by the study authors: Estimation of nucleated cell counts was performed using reference gene primer amplification. Using immunoSEQ multiplex PCR, the repertoire was profiled, and TCRdb retains in-frame clones only, with some absent. The D gene and trimming were derived from the DNA, and the V and J assignments and clone size from that table. This sample has hundreds of thousands of clones, with approximately 90% found just once.

Sequences were obtained from peripheral blood. This TCR was recovered from a man aged 40-55 years with acute or convalescent COVID-19. The chain carries TRBV6-6 and TRBJ2-7, with 11 bases aligning to TRBD1. The CDR3, as DNA: TGTGCCAGCAGGATCTCCGGGACAGGGGGCTCCTACGAGCAGTACTTC. This translates into CASRISGTGGSYEQYF.